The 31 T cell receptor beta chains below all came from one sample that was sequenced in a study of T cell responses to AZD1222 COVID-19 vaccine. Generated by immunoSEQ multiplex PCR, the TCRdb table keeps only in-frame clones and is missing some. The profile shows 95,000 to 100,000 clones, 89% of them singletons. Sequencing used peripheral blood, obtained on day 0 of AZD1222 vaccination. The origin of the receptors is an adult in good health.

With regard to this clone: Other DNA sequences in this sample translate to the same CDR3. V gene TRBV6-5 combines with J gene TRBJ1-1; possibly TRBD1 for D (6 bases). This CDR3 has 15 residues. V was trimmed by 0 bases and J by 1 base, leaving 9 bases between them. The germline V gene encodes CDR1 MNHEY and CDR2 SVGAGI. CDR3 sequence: CASSYSGQTNTEAFF. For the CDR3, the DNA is TGTGCCAGCAGTTACTCAGGACAGACGAACACTGAAGCTTTCTTT.

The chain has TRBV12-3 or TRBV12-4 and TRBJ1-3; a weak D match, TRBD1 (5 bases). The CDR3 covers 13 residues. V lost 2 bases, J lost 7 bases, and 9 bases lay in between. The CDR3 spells CASSLRGRNTIYF. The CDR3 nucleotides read TGTGCCAGCAGTTTAAGGGGCCGGAACACCATATATTTT.

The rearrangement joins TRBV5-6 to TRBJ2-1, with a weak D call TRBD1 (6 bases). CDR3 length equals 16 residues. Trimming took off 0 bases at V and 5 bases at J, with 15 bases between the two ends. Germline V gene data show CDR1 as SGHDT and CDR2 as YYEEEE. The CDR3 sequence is CASSLVRSGGHNEQFF. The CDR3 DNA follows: TGTGCCAGCAGCTTGGTTAGGAGTGGGGGCCACAATGAGCAGTTCTTC. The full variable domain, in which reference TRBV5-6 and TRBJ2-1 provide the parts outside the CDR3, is DAGVTQSPTHLIKTRGQQVTLRCSPKSGHDTVSWYQQALGQGPQFIFQYYEEEERQRGNFPDRFSGHQFPNYSSELNVNALLLGDSALYLCASSLVRSGGHNEQFFGPGTRLTVL.

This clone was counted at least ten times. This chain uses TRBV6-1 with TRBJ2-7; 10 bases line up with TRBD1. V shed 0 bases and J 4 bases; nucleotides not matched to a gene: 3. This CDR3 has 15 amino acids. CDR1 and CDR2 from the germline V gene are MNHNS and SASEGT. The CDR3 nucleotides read TGTGCCAGCAGTGAAGCGCCGGGACAGGGGTACGAGCAGTACTTC. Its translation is CASSEAPGQGYEQYF.

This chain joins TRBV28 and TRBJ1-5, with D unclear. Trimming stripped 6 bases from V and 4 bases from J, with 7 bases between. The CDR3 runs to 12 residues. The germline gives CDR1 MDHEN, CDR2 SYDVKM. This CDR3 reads CASSLDNQPQHF. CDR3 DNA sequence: TGTGCCAGCAGCCTGGATAATCAGCCCCAGCATTTT. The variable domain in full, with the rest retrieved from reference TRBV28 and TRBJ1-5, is DVKVTQSSRYLVKRTGEKVFLECVQDMDHENMFWYRQDPGLGLRLIYFSYDVKMKEKGDIPEGYSVSREKKERFSLILESASTNQTSMYLCASSLDNQPQHFGDGTRLSIL.

The CDR3 DNA is TGCAGCGGGGCGGACAGGAGCTCCTACGAGCAGTACTTC. This codes for CSGADRSSYEQYF. The V gene is TRBV29-1, the J gene TRBJ2-7; TRBD1 aligns across 7 bases. The germline gives CDR1 SQVTM, CDR2 ANQGSEA. J lost 0 bases, V lost 7 bases, and 6 bases had no gene match. The CDR3 contains 13 residues.

The CDR3 loop reads CASSHSSGTAGETQYF. The CDR3 bases are TGTGCCAGCAGCCATAGTAGCGGGACTGCTGGGGAGACCCAGTACTTC. V usage is TRBV3-1 (or the pseudogene TRBV3-2) and J usage is TRBJ2-5, with 8 bases lining up with TRBD2. This CDR3 contains 16 residues. Trimming removed 3 bases from V and 5 bases from J; junction bases left unmatched: 11. Looked up from germline, CDR1 is LGHDT and CDR2 is YNNKEL (reference sequence).

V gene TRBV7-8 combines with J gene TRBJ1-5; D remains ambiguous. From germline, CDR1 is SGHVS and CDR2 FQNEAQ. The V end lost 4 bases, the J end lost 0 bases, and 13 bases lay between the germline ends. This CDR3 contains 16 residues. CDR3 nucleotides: TGTGCCAGCAGCTCGCTGAGACACCTTAGCAATCAGCCCCAGCATTTT. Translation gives CASSSLRHLSNQPQHF.

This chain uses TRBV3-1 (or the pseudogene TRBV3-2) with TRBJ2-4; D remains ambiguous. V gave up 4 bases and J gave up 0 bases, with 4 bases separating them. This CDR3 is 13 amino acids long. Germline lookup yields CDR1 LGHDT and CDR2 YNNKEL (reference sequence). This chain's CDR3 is CASSLRAKNIQYF. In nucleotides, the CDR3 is TGTGCCAGCAGCCTGAGAGCCAAAAACATTCAGTACTTC.

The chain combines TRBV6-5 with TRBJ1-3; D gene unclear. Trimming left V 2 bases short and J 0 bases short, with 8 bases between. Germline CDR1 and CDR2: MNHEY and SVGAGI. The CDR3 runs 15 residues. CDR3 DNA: TGTGCCAGCAGTTACACATTCTACTCTGGAAACACCATATATTTT. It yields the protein CASSYTFYSGNTIYF.

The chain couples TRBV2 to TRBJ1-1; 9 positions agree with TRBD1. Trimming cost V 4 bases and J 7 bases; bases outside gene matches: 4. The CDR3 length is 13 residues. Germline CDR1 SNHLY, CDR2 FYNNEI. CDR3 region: CASSGTGAVEAFF. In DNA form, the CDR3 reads TGTGCCAGCAGTGGGACAGGGGCCGTTGAAGCTTTCTTT.

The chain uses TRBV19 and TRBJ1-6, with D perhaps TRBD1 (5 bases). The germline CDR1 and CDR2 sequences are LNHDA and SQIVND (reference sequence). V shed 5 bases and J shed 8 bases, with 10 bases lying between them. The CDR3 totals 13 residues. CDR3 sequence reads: CASSQGRDSPLHF. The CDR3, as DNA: TGTGCCAGTAGTCAGGGACGGGATTCACCCCTCCACTTT. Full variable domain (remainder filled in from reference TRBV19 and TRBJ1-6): DGGITQSPKYLFRKEGQNVTLSCEQNLNHDAMYWYRQDPGQGLRLIYYSQIVNDFQKGDIAEGYSVSREKKESFPLTVTSAQKNPTAFYLCASSQGRDSPLHFGNGTRLTVT.

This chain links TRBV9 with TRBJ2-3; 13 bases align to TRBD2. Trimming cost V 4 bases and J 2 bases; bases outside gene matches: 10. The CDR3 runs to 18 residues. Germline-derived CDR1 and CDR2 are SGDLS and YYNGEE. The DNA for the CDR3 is TGTGCCAGCAGCAAGAGCTCGGGACTAGCGGGGAACACAGATACGCAGTATTTT. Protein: CASSKSSGLAGNTDTQYF.

The CDR3 is CASSVELAGAPSTDTQYF. In DNA form, the CDR3 reads TGTGCCAGCAGCGTAGAACTAGCGGGGGCCCCTAGCACAGATACGCAGTATTTT. The V gene is TRBV9, the J gene TRBJ2-3; 11 bases line up with TRBD2. The germline V gene has CDR1 SGDLS and CDR2 YYNGEE. V lost 0 bases, J lost 0 bases, and 6 bases stayed unmatched. The CDR3 is 18 residues long.

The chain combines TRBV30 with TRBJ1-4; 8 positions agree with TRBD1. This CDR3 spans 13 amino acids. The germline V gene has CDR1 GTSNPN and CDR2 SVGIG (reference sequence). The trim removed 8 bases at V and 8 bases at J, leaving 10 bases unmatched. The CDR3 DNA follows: TGTGCCGGTGTGACAGGGGCGGGGGAAAAACTGTTTTTT. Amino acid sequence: CAGVTGAGEKLFF.

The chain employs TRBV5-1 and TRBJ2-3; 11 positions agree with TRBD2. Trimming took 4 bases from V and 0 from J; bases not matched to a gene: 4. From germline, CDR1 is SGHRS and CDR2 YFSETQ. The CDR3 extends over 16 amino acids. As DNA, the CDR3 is TGCGCCAGCAGCCTGGGACTAGCGGACAGCACAGATACGCAGTATTTT. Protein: CASSLGLADSTDTQYF. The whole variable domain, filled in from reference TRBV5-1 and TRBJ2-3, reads KAGVTQTPRYLIKTRGQQVTLSCSPISGHRSVSWYQQTPGQGLQFLFEYFSETQRNKGNFPGRFSGRQFSNSRSEMNVSTLELGDSALYLCASSLGLADSTDTQYFGPGTRLTVL.

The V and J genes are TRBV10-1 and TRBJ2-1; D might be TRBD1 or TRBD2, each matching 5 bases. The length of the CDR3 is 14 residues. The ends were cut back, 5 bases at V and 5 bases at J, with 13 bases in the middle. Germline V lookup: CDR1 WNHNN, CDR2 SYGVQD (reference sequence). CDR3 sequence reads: CASSPGRRNNEQFF. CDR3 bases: TGCGCCAGCAGTCCGGGACGAAGGAACAATGAGCAGTTCTTC.

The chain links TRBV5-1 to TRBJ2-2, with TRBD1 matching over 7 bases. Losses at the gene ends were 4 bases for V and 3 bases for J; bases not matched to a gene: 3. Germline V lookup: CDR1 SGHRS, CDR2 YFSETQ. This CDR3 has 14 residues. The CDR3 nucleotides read TGCGCCAGCAGCCTAGGACAGGACACCGGGGAGCTGTTTTTT. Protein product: CASSLGQDTGELFF. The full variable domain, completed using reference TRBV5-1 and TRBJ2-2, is KAGVTQTPRYLIKTRGQQVTLSCSPISGHRSVSWYQQTPGQGLQFLFEYFSETQRNKGNFPGRFSGRQFSNSRSEMNVSTLELGDSALYLCASSLGQDTGELFFGEGSRLTVL.

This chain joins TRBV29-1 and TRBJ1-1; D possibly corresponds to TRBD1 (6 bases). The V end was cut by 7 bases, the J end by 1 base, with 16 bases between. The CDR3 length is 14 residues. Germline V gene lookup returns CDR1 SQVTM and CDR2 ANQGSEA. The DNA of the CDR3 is TGCAGCGCTCTAGGGGGGGGCGGGAACACTGAAGCTTTCTTT. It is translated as CSALGGGGNTEAFF.

The CDR3 region is CATSRGGALNTEAFF. CDR3 DNA sequence: TGTGCCACCAGCAGAGGGGGAGCTCTGAACACTGAAGCTTTCTTT. The rearrangement uses TRBV15 and TRBJ1-1, with D uncertain. The CDR3 runs to 15 residues. The V end was cut by 1 base, the J end by 0 bases, with 9 bases between. CDR1 and CDR2 (germline): LNHNV, YYDKDF (reference sequence). The complete variable domain, with remaining parts taken from reference TRBV15 and TRBJ1-1, reads DAMVIQNPRYQVTQFGKPVTLSCSQTLNHNVMYWYQQKSSQAPKLLFHYYDKDFNNEADTPDNFQSRRPNTSFCFLDIRSPGLGDTAMYLCATSRGGALNTEAFFGQGTRLTVV.

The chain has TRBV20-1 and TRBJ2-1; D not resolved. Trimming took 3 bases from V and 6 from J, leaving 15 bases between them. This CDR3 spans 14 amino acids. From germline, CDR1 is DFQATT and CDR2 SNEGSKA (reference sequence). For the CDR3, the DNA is TGCAGTGCTAGTGGAACCACAACCTCCAATGAGCAGTTCTTC. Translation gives CSASGTTTSNEQFF.

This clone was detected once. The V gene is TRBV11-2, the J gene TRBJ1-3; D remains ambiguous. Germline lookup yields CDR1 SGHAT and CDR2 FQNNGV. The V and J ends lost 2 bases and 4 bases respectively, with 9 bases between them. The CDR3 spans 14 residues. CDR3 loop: CASSLLGWGNTIYF. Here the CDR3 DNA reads TGTGCCAGCAGCTTATTGGGATGGGGAAACACCATATATTTT.

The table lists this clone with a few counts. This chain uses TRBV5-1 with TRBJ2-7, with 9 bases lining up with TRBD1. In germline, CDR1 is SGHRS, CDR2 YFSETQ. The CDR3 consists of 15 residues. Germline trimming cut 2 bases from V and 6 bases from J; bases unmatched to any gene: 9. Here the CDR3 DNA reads TGCGCCAGCAGCTTAGGTATAGGACAGGGGTTCGAGCAGTACTTC. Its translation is CASSLGIGQGFEQYF.

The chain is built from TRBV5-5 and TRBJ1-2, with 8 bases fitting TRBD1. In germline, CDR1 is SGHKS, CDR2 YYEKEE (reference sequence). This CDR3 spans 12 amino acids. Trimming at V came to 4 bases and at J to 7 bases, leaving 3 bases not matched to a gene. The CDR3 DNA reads TGTGCCAGCAGCCAGGACAGGGTTGGCTACACCTTC. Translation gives CASSQDRVGYTF. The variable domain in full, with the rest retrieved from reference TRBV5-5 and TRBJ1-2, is DAGVTQSPTHLIKTRGQQVTLRCSPISGHKSVSWYQQVLGQGPQFIFQYYEKEERGRGNFPDRFSARQFPNYSSELNVNALLLGDSALYLCASSQDRVGYTFGSGTRLTVV.

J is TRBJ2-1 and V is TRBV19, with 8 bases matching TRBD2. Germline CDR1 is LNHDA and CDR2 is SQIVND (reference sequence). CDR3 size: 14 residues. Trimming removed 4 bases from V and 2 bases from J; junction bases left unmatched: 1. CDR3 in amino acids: CASSKGLAYNEQFF. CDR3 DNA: TGTGCCAGTAGTAAGGGACTAGCCTACAATGAGCAGTTCTTC.

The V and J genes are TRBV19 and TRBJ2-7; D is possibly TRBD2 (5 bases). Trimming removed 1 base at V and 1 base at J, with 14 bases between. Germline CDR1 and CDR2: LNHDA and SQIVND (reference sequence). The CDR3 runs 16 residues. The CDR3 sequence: CASSIGHLPGSYEQYF. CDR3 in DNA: TGTGCCAGTAGTATAGGGCACCTCCCGGGGTCCTACGAGCAGTACTTC.

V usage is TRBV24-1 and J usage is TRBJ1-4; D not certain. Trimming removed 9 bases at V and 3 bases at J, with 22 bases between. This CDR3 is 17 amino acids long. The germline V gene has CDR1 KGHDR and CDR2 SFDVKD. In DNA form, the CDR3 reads TGTGCCACCGGTAAAAGGGTATCTCACCGAGCTAATGAAAAACTGTTTTTT. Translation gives CATGKRVSHRANEKLFF.

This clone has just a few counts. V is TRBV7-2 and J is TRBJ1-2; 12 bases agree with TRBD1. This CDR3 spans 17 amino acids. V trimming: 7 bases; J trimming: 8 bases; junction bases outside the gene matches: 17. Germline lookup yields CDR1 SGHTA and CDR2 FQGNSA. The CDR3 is CASTLSIRDRGRRGYTF. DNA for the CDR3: TGTGCCAGCACCCTTAGTATAAGGGACAGGGGGCGGAGAGGCTACACCTTC.

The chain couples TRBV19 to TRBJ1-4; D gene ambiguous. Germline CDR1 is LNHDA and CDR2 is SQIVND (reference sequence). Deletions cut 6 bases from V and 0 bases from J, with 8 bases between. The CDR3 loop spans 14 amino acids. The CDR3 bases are TGTGCCAGTAGCGAAGGGACAACTAATGAAAAACTGTTTTTT. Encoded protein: CASSEGTTNEKLFF.

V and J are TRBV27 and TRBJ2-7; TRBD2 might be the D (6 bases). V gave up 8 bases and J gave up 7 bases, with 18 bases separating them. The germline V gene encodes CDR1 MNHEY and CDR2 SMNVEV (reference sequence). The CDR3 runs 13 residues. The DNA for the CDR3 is TGTGCCAGCTTCCGAGACCCTCGGGGGGAGCAGTACTTC. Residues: CASFRDPRGEQYF.

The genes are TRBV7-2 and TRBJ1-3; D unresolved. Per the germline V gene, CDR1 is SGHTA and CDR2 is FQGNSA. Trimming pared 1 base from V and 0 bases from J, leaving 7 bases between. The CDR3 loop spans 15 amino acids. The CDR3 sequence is CASSLEGLSGNTIYF. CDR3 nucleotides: TGTGCCAGCAGCTTAGAAGGGCTCTCTGGAAACACCATATATTTT.